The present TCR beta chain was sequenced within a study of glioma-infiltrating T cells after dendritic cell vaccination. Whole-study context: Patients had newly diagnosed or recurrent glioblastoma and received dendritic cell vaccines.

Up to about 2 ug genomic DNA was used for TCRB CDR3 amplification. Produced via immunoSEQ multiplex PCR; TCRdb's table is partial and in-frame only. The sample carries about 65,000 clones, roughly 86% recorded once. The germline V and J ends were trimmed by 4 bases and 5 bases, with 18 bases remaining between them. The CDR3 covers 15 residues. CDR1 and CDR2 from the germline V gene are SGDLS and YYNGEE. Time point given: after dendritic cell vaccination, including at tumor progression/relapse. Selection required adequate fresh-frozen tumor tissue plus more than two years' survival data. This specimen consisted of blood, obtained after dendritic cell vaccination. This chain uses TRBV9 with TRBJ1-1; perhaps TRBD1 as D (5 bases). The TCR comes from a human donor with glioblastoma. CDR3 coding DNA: TGTGCCAGCAGCCCGAGGGAGGTCGAGGGGACTGAAGCTTTCTTT. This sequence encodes CASSPREVEGTEAFF.